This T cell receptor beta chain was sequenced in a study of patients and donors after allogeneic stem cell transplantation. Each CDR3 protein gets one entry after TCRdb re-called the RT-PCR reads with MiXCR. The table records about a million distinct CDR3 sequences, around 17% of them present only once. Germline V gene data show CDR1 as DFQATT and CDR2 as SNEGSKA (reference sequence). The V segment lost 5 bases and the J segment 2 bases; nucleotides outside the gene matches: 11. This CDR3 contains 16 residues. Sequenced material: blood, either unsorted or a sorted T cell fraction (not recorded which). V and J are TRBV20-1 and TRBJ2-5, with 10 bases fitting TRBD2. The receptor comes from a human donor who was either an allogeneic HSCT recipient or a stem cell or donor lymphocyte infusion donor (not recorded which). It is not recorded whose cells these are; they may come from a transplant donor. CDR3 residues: CSAGSSLTSGQETQYF. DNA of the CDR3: TGCAGTGCTGGCTCCTCTTTGACTAGCGGGCAAGAGACCCAGTACTTC.